This TCR beta chain appears in the sequencing data of a study of CD8 T cells in ankylosing spondylitis. This clonotype was observed a handful of times. TCRdb reprocessed the 5' RACE reads via MiXCR and lists one record per CDR3 protein. The table shows about 260,000 distinct CDR3 sequences, with about 19% occurring only once. The CDR3 has 13 residues. V was pared by 6 bases and J by 8 bases, with 16 bases between. The germline gives CDR1 DFQATT, CDR2 SNEGSKA (reference sequence). The clonotype comes from a male donor with ankylosing spondylitis or in good health (not recorded which). The sample consisted of blood, either unsorted or a sorted T cell fraction (not recorded which). This sequence joins TRBV20-1 and TRBJ1-4; no clear D gene. CDR3 region: CSARAEGIEKLFF. As DNA, the CDR3 is TGCAGTGCGCGGGCCGAGGGAATCGAAAAACTGTTTTTT.